Presented here are 25 T cell receptor beta chains from one specimen sequenced in a study of spatial heterogeneity in lung cancer (dated by TCRdb to between 2019 and 2020). Overall study outcomes, separate from this receptor: The tumor nonsynonymous mutation count correlated with the number of expanded alpha and beta TCRs within the tumor.

The label giving this sample's time point can be read as: sample taken at primary tumor resection. No antigen has been assigned to these receptors. The receptor library was made with 5' RACE. Sequencing relied on a NextSeq 500. The public reads were run again by TCRdb, first through fastp at Q25 and then through MiXCR, and only productive beta chains were kept. CDR3 protein sequences are deduplicated, and each keeps its most common genes and DNA. This sample has about 9,500 distinct CDR3 sequences in its table, and about 9% of those were observed once. Roughly 13% of the sample belongs to the ten largest clones. The specimen was lung tumor tissue, collected at surgery. The source of these receptors is a female donor with early-stage non-small cell lung cancer.

This clonotype was counted ten times or more. The chain has TRBV20-1 and TRBJ2-5; either TRBD1 or TRBD2 may fit D (5 bases each). The CDR3 has 12 residues. V was clipped by 7 bases and J by 5 bases, with 14 bases between them. Germline V lookup: CDR1 DFQATT, CDR2 SNEGSKA (reference sequence). The CDR3 loop reads CSVLGVGETQYF. The CDR3 DNA reads TGCAGTGTTTTGGGGGTCGGGGAGACCCAGTACTTC.

V usage is TRBV28 and J usage is TRBJ2-1, with D perhaps TRBD1 (5 bases). Germline lookup yields CDR1 MDHEN and CDR2 SYDVKM. This CDR3 contains 13 residues. V lost 3 bases and J 3 bases, leaving 6 bases between the germline ends. The CDR3 sequence: CASSFDSYNEQFF. CDR3 DNA: TGTGCCAGCAGTTTCGACAGCTACAATGAGCAGTTCTTC.

This clonotype showed up many times. V and J are TRBV6-5 and TRBJ1-5; D gene ambiguous. CDR3 size: 14 residues. The germline gives CDR1 MNHEY, CDR2 SVGAGI. The V gene lost 8 bases and the J gene lost 7 bases, with 18 bases spanning the gap. CDR3 sequence (DNA): TGTGCCAGCCAACCGGGGTTAGAAAGGCAGCCCCAGCATTTT. Protein: CASQPGLERQPQHF.

This clonotype was found many times. The rearrangement joins TRBV5-1 to TRBJ2-1; D unclear. The V and J ends lost 0 bases and 9 bases respectively, with 4 bases between them. The CDR3 consists of 11 residues. Germline CDR1 SGHRS, CDR2 YFSETQ. As DNA, the CDR3 is TGCGCCAGCAGCTTGGCCCGTGAGCAGTTCTTC. This encodes CASSLAREQFF.

For this clonotype: This may arise from a read error, as a much more abundant clone is one base away. The chain links TRBV30 to TRBJ1-2; D gene ambiguous. V was shortened by 3 bases and J by 7 bases, with 18 bases between the two germline ends. Germline V gene sequence: CDR1 GTSNPN, CDR2 SVGIG (reference sequence). This CDR3 is 14 amino acids long. CDR3 in amino acids: CAWRMAGNTLGYTF. The CDR3 DNA reads as TGTGCCTGGAGGATGGCGGGGAATACCCTTGGCTACACCTTC.

This clonotype was recorded a few times. The rearrangement links TRBV5-5 to TRBJ2-4, with D perhaps TRBD1 (5 bases). V was cut by 4 bases and J by 0 bases, with 14 bases left in between. The CDR3 contains 16 residues. Germline values: CDR1 SGHKS, CDR2 YYEKEE (reference sequence). The CDR3 bases are TGTGCCAGCAGCCCTTTTCCAGGGTTAGCCAAAAACATTCAGTACTTC. Its protein is CASSPFPGLAKNIQYF.

The V gene is TRBV29-1, the J gene TRBJ2-1, with 15 nucleotides matching TRBD2. Germline-derived CDR1 and CDR2 are SQVTM and ANQGSEA. The trim removed 6 bases at V and 0 bases at J, leaving 6 bases unmatched. This CDR3 comprises 17 residues. In DNA, the CDR3 is TGCAGCGTCGCGGGACTAGCGGGGGGACACTCCTACAATGAGCAGTTCTTC. Translated: CSVAGLAGGHSYNEQFF.

J is TRBJ2-1 and V is TRBV7-7; no definite D call. CDR1 and CDR2 from the germline V gene are SSHAT and FNYEAQ (reference sequence). Trimming cost V 4 bases and J 4 bases, with 8 bases left between them. CDR3 length: 13 residues. CDR3: CASSYRIYNEQFF. The CDR3 nucleotides read TGTGCCAGCAGCTACCGGATTTACAATGAGCAGTTCTTC.

This clonotype was counted ten times or more. The chain combines TRBV6-6 with TRBJ2-2, with D unresolved. Germline values: CDR1 MNHNY, CDR2 SVGAGI (reference sequence). Deletions cut 6 bases from V and 2 bases from J, with 10 bases between. This CDR3 comprises 14 residues. The CDR3 protein is CASRDGRNTGELFF. CDR3 DNA sequence: TGTGCCAGCAGGGATGGACGAAACACCGGGGAGCTGTTTTTT.

This clonotype was counted at least ten times. The CDR3 region has the DNA TGTGCCAGCGGGGGTCCGGGGCGGTCGGCTTTCTTT. Protein product: CASGGPGRSAFF. This chain connects TRBV6-1 to TRBJ1-1; TRBD1 might be the D (5 bases). Germline assignment: CDR1 MNHNS and CDR2 SASEGT. Trimming pared 8 bases from V and 11 bases from J, leaving 18 bases between. CDR3 length: 12 residues.

The sample holds many counts of this clonotype. The chain couples TRBV11-2 to TRBJ2-2; weak D call: TRBD1 (5 bases). V was cut by 4 bases and J by 0 bases, with 15 bases left in between. The CDR3 totals 17 residues. Germline V gene sequence: CDR1 SGHAT, CDR2 FQNNGV. CDR3 loop: CASSSRGKGSNTGELFF. The CDR3 DNA reads as TGTGCCAGCAGCTCCCGTGGCAAGGGGTCGAACACCGGGGAGCTGTTTTTT.

This clonotype has a count of ten or more. The chain employs TRBV21-1 and TRBJ2-4. TRBV21-1 is an annotated pseudogene. There are 15 residues in the CDR3. The CDR3 DNA follows: TGTGCCATCCTTTTTGGCTCCCTAGCCAAAAACATTCAGTACTTC. Translating gives CAILFGSLAKNIQYF.

This clonotype was recorded many times. CDR3 sequence (DNA): TGTGCCAGCAGCTTCGGGACAGGGACCGAGCAGTACTTC. Residues: CASSFGTGTEQYF. V usage is TRBV7-2 and J usage is TRBJ2-7, with 9 bases that match TRBD1. Germline loops: CDR1 SGHTA, CDR2 FQGNSA. The CDR3 length is 13 residues. With 3 bases clipped from V and 6 bases from J, the junction kept 3 bases outside the gene matches. Full variable domain (missing parts from reference TRBV7-2 and TRBJ2-7): GAGVSQSPSNKVTEKGKDVELRCDPISGHTALYWYRQSLGQGLEFLIYFQGNSAPDKSGLPSDRFSAERTGGSVSTLTIQRTQQEDSAVYLCASSFGTGTEQYFGPGTRLTVT.

This clonotype was observed a handful of times. The rearrangement links TRBV28 to TRBJ2-7; 11 nucleotides agree with TRBD1. Germline lookup yields CDR1 MDHEN and CDR2 SYDVKM. The CDR3 runs to 12 residues. The CDR3 sequence is CAAGTGGYEQYF. The CDR3 DNA reads TGTGCAGCTGGGACAGGGGGCTACGAGCAGTACTTC.

By share, this clonotype counts as medium-sized (0.01 to 0.1%). V usage is TRBV19 and J usage is TRBJ1-5; maybe TRBD1 (5 bases). This CDR3 spans 16 amino acids. Germline V gene data show CDR1 as LNHDA and CDR2 as SQIVND (reference sequence). Trimming shortened V by 5 bases and J by 0 bases, and 14 bases separated the two germline ends. CDR3: CASSAGRGSSNQPQHF. The CDR3 region has the DNA TGTGCCAGTAGTGCCGGGAGGGGCTCTAGCAATCAGCCCCAGCATTTT.

This clonotype has at least ten counts. CDR3 in DNA: TGCAGCGTGGCAGGTCAAGAGACCCAGTACTTC. This translates into CSVAGQETQYF. The rearrangement uses TRBV29-1 and TRBJ2-5; D unresolved. The CDR3 has 11 residues. V was shortened by 6 bases and J by 2 bases, with 7 bases between the two germline ends. Germline-derived CDR1 and CDR2 are SQVTM and ANQGSEA.

This clonotype was found many times. The chain combines TRBV20-1 with TRBJ2-1; 11 bases are shared with TRBD1. The CDR3 has 15 amino acids. V was clipped by 0 bases and J by 6 bases; unmatched bases: 4. Germline V gene lookup returns CDR1 DFQATT and CDR2 SNEGSKA (reference sequence). The CDR3 coding sequence is TGCAGTGCTAGAGATCCCGGGACAGGGGGCAATGAGCAGTTCTTC. It yields the protein CSARDPGTGGNEQFF.

This clonotype has more than one count but fewer than ten. This chain links TRBV12-3 or TRBV12-4 with TRBJ1-5; the D gene is possibly TRBD1 (5 bases). The CDR3 extends over 16 amino acids. V dropped 5 bases and J dropped 4 bases, with 18 bases sitting between them. The CDR3 DNA sequence: TGTGCCAGCAGTCCCTGGGGTAGGGGTCCTAATCAGCCCCAGCATTTT. Translation: CASSPWGRGPNQPQHF.

The chain carries TRBV4-1 and TRBJ2-5, with D unresolved. The germline V gene has CDR1 MGHRA and CDR2 YSYEKL. The V gene lost 1 base and the J gene lost 5 bases, with 17 bases spanning the gap. The CDR3 has 16 amino acids. CDR3 nucleotides: TGCGCCAGCAGCCAAGGCACTCAAGGGATATCCGAGACCCAGTACTTC. It specifies CASSQGTQGISETQYF.

This clonotype was detected only a few times. The CDR3 region is CASSSPRVSYNEQFF. CDR3 coding DNA: TGTGCCAGCAGCTCTCCAAGGGTCTCCTACAATGAGCAGTTCTTC. The rearrangement links TRBV7-8 to TRBJ2-1; no reliable D call. Trimming took off 4 bases at V and 0 bases at J, with 10 bases between the two ends. Germline V lookup: CDR1 SGHVS, CDR2 FQNEAQ. This CDR3 has 15 residues.

Within the sample, this clonotype is medium-sized. The rearrangement links TRBV3-1 to TRBJ1-1; D is possibly TRBD1 (6 bases). Germline values: CDR1 LGHDT, CDR2 YNNKEL (reference sequence). The CDR3 consists of 11 residues. V was cut by 5 bases and J by 11 bases, with 12 bases left in between. Written as DNA, the CDR3 is TGTGCCAGCAGCATACAGGGTTGGGCTTTCTTT. Translating it yields CASSIQGWAFF.

This clonotype was seen only a few times. This rearrangement joins TRBV20-1 to TRBJ2-7; D remains ambiguous. Deletions cut 6 bases from V and 4 bases from J, with 10 bases between. The CDR3 sequence is 11 residues long. The V gene's germline CDR1 is DFQATT and CDR2 SNEGSKA (reference sequence). CDR3: CSAPAPYEQYF. CDR3 DNA: TGCAGTGCCCCAGCGCCTTACGAGCAGTACTTC.

This clonotype showed up many times. The V and J genes are TRBV20-1 and TRBJ2-3; D gene ambiguous. Trimming pared 5 bases from V and 0 bases from J, leaving 12 bases between. CDR1 and CDR2 from the germline V gene are DFQATT and SNEGSKA (reference sequence). CDR3 length equals 14 residues. CDR3 sequence (DNA): TGCAGTGCTTATGACGGTGCTAGCACAGATACGCAGTATTTT. Translation gives CSAYDGASTDTQYF.

The chain employs TRBV9 and TRBJ2-5; 9 bases fit TRBD2. Unmatched junction bases numbered 3, after V lost 0 bases and J lost 0 bases. CDR1 and CDR2 (germline): SGDLS, YYNGEE. This CDR3 comprises 16 residues. CDR3 protein: CASSVAAGGHQETQYF. In DNA form, the CDR3 reads TGTGCCAGCAGCGTAGCTGCGGGGGGGCACCAAGAGACCCAGTACTTC.

V gene TRBV20-1 combines with J gene TRBJ1-3; unclear D gene. The CDR3 spans 16 residues. V was cut by 1 base and J by 0 bases, with 13 bases left in between. Germline CDR1 DFQATT, CDR2 SNEGSKA (reference sequence). CDR3 sequence: CSARAQQRISGNTIYF. Written as DNA, the CDR3 is TGCAGTGCTAGAGCCCAACAGAGAATCTCTGGAAACACCATATATTTT.